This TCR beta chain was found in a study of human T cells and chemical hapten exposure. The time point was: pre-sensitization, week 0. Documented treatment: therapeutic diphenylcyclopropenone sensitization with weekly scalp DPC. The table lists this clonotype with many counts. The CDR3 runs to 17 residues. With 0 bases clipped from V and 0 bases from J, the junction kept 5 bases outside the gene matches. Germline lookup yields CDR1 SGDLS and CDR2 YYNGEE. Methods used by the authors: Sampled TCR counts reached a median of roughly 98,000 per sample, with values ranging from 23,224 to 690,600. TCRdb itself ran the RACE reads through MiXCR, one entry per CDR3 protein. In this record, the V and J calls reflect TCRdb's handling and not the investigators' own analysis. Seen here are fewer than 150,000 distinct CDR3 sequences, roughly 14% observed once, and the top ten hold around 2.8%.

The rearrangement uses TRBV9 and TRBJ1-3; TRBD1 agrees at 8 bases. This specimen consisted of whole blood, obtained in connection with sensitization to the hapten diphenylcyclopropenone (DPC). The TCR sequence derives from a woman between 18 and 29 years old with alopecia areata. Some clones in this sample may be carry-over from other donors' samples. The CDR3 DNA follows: TGTGCCAGCAGCGTAGGGCAGGGGGCGAGCTCTGGAAACACCATATATTTT. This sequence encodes CASSVGQGASSGNTIYF.